These 10 T cell receptor beta chains originate from one sample sequenced in a study of shared clonotypes between healthy human individuals. Naivety among CD8 cells was defined by CD45RO negativity and positive CCR7 selection, thereby excluding terminally differentiated effector memory CD45RA+ cells. Repertoires were generated with immunoSEQ multiplex PCR, while TCRdb's copy carries only in-frame clones and drops some. The sample has approximately 600,000 clones, 90% to 95% seen once; the top ten hold about 0.11%. The sample taken for sequencing was naive CD8+ T cells sorted from blood. These receptors originate from a woman in her 30s in good health.

This sequence joins TRBV29-1 and TRBJ2-3, with D perhaps TRBD1 or TRBD2 (5 bases each). V was clipped by 7 bases and J by 2 bases, with 13 bases between them. The CDR3 runs to 13 residues. Germline assignment: CDR1 SQVTM and CDR2 ANQGSEA. CDR3: CSGDGTYTDTQYF. The CDR3 DNA reads TGCAGCGGTGATGGGACCTACACAGATACGCAGTATTTT.

The chain has TRBV9 and TRBJ2-6; D is unclear. This CDR3 has 15 residues. Germline assignment: CDR1 SGDLS and CDR2 YYNGEE. V was trimmed by 2 bases and J by 0 bases, leaving 6 bases between them. The CDR3 region has the DNA TGTGCCAGCAGCGTTCAGAGCTCTGGGGCCAACGTCCTGACTTTC. The encoded protein is CASSVQSSGANVLTF.

The chain recombines TRBV6-1 with TRBJ2-7; D remains ambiguous. Germline assignment: CDR1 MNHNS and CDR2 SASEGT. Trimming removed 2 bases from V and 5 bases from J, with 16 bases in between. This CDR3 contains 15 residues. The chain's CDR3 is CASSETPVLEDEQYF. The CDR3 nucleotides read TGTGCCAGCAGTGAAACCCCAGTCTTAGAGGACGAGCAGTACTTC.

The chain has TRBV9 and TRBJ2-2; D is unclear. The CDR3 is 15 amino acids. V lost 0 bases and J 6 bases, leaving 12 bases between the germline ends. CDR1 is SGDLS, CDR2 YYNGEE, per germline. CDR3 coding DNA: TGTGCCAGCAGCGTAGGGTGGGGATCCTCCGGGGAGCTGTTTTTT. It translates to CASSVGWGSSGELFF.

The J gene is TRBJ1-1, the V gene TRBV7-8; D unclear. Trimming took 4 bases from V and 1 from J, leaving 16 bases between them. Germline V CDR1 and CDR2: SGHVS, FQNEAQ. The CDR3 loop spans 16 amino acids. The CDR3 nucleotides are TGTGCCAGCAGCTCACTTTACGATTGGGCGAACACTGAAGCTTTCTTT. Its translation is CASSSLYDWANTEAFF.

The rearrangement links TRBV11-1 to TRBJ2-3, with D possibly being TRBD1 (6 bases). In germline, CDR1 is SGHAT, CDR2 FQDESV (reference sequence). The germline V and J ends were trimmed by 4 bases and 2 bases, with 10 bases remaining between them. The CDR3 is 14 residues long. The CDR3 sequence is CASSSGQNTDTQYF. The CDR3 DNA sequence: TGTGCCAGCAGCTCAGGACAGAACACAGATACGCAGTATTTT.

The chain recombines TRBV13 with TRBJ2-1, with TRBD1 as a possible D gene (6 bases). In germline, CDR1 is PRHDT, CDR2 FYEKMQ (reference sequence). The CDR3 has 13 residues. The germline V and J ends were trimmed by 5 bases and 7 bases, with 12 bases remaining between them. This CDR3 reads CASSGTGLNEQFF. For the CDR3, the DNA is TGTGCCAGCAGCGGTACAGGGTTAAATGAGCAGTTCTTC.

J is TRBJ1-1 and V is TRBV9; no clear D gene. Germline V gene data show CDR1 as SGDLS and CDR2 as YYNGEE. The V gene lost 0 bases and the J gene lost 1 base, with 10 bases spanning the gap. The CDR3 loop spans 15 amino acids. DNA of the CDR3: TGTGCCAGCAGCGTAGATGGAGGTTCGAACACTGAAGCTTTCTTT. Protein sequence: CASSVDGGSNTEAFF. The full variable domain, its missing parts supplied by reference TRBV9 and TRBJ1-1, is DSGVTQTPKHLITATGQRVTLRCSPRSGDLSVYWYQQSLDQGLQFLIQYYNGEERAKGNILERFSAQQFPDLHSELNLSSLELGDSALYFCASSVDGGSNTEAFFGQGTRLTVV.

This rearrangement joins TRBV29-1 to TRBJ2-1; D assignment may be TRBD1 or TRBD2 (5 bases each). The CDR3 is made up of 14 amino acids. Trimming removed 4 bases at V and 2 bases at J, with 12 bases between. The V gene's germline CDR1 is SQVTM and CDR2 ANQGSEA. The CDR3 loop is CSVVGVRAYNEQFF. DNA of the CDR3: TGCAGCGTTGTCGGGGTCAGGGCCTACAATGAGCAGTTCTTC.

CDR3 region: CASSLVGTYEQYF. The CDR3, as DNA: TGTGCCAGCAGCTTAGTCGGAACCTACGAGCAGTACTTC. The chain recombines TRBV11-2 with TRBJ2-5; D not resolved. With the DNA end fitting TRBJ2-7 better, the J assignment may be wrong. Germline V gives CDR1 SGHAT, CDR2 FQNNGV. There are 13 residues in the CDR3.